What follows are 15 T cell receptor beta chains derived from one specimen sequenced in a study of cytomegalovirus exposure and HLA in healthy donors. Researchers ran the PCR with 60 Vbeta and 13 Jbeta primers. Sequenced by immunoSEQ multiplex PCR; TCRdb stores in-frame clones only, minus some. The table has fewer than 65,000 clones, approximately 87% seen once. The sequencing input was PBMCs. These receptors all stem from a man between 18 and 29 years old in good health and CMV-seronegative.

The chain couples TRBV4-1 to TRBJ1-3; no definite D call. The CDR3 covers 17 residues. The V end was cut by 1 base, the J end by 0 bases, with 13 bases between. CDR1 MGHRA and CDR2 YSYEKL come from the germline V gene. The CDR3 protein is CASSQGLRQISGNTIYF. The DNA of the CDR3 is TGCGCCAGCAGCCAAGGGCTCAGGCAGATCTCTGGAAACACCATATATTTT.

The chain couples TRBV4-1 to TRBJ1-3, with 8 bases that match TRBD1. The germline gives CDR1 MGHRA, CDR2 YSYEKL. The CDR3 runs to 16 residues. V shed 4 bases, J shed 4 bases, and the junction held 9 bases outside the gene matches. The CDR3 spells CASSPGVRGQGNTIYF. The CDR3 bases are TGCGCCAGCAGCCCAGGGGTCAGGGGGCAAGGAAACACCATATATTTT.

V is TRBV29-1 and J is TRBJ2-3; 15 bases fit TRBD2. Germline CDR1 SQVTM, CDR2 ANQGSEA. The V gene end was trimmed by 3 bases and the J gene end by 0 bases; junction bases not matched to a gene: 10. The CDR3 spans 19 residues. CDR3 DNA sequence: TGCAGCGTTGATAGACGGGGACTAGCGGGGGGTCCAAGCACAGATACGCAGTATTTT. Translated, it gives CSVDRRGLAGGPSTDTQYF.

The V and J genes are TRBV5-4 and TRBJ2-1, with D possibly TRBD2 on 7 matching bases. The CDR3 totals 14 residues. Germline V lookup: CDR1 SGHNT, CDR2 YYREEE (reference sequence). Trimming shortened V by 2 bases and J by 7 bases, and 13 bases separated the two germline ends. The chain's CDR3 is CASSFRGGVNEQFF. The CDR3 DNA is TGTGCCAGCAGCTTCAGAGGGGGGGTTAATGAGCAGTTCTTC.

This clone was counted once. The CDR3 region is CASSEQIISYEQYF. In DNA form, the CDR3 reads TGTGCCAGTAGTGAACAGATCATCTCCTACGAGCAGTACTTC. This chain uses TRBV19 with TRBJ2-7; D gene unclear. CDR3 length: 14 residues. Trimming took off 5 bases at V and 0 bases at J, with 11 bases between the two ends. Germline CDR1 and CDR2: LNHDA and SQIVND (reference sequence).

The rearrangement joins TRBV9 to TRBJ1-5, with a possible D match to TRBD1 (6 bases). CDR3 length: 14 residues. The germline CDR1 and CDR2 sequences are SGDLS and YYNGEE. V was pared by 4 bases and J by 9 bases, with 17 bases between. The CDR3 DNA follows: TGTGCCAGCAGCCCTTCGGGGGGCGATCCGCCCCAGCATTTT. This gives the protein CASSPSGGDPPQHF.

This clone was counted once. This chain joins TRBV11-1 and TRBJ1-1; no clear D gene. Trimming took 4 bases from V and 1 from J, leaving 7 bases between them. Germline V lookup: CDR1 SGHAT, CDR2 FQDESV (reference sequence). CDR3 length: 13 amino acids. The CDR3: CASSYPGNTEAFF. The CDR3, as DNA: TGTGCCAGCAGCTACCCGGGGAACACTGAAGCTTTCTTT.

CDR3 nucleotide sequence: TGTGCCAGCAGCTCCTATGAAAAACTGTTTTTT. Amino acids: CASSSYEKLFF. The chain uses TRBV2 and TRBJ1-4; no clear D. The CDR3 covers 11 residues. The ends were cut back, 6 bases at V and 6 bases at J, with 5 bases in the middle. The germline V gene has CDR1 SNHLY and CDR2 FYNNEI.

J is TRBJ2-7 and V is TRBV11-2, with D hard to call. With 2 bases removed from V and 4 bases from J, the gap between germline ends came to 12 bases. CDR3 size: 14 residues. Germline lookup yields CDR1 SGHAT and CDR2 FQNNGV. CDR3 region: CASSLSNPVYEQYF. CDR3 DNA: TGTGCCAGCAGCTTATCCAACCCAGTTTACGAGCAGTACTTC.

V gene TRBV9 combines with J gene TRBJ2-7; 10 bases match TRBD2. This CDR3 has 14 residues. CDR1 is SGDLS, CDR2 YYNGEE, per germline. Unmatched junction bases numbered 1, after V lost 0 bases and J lost 4 bases. CDR3 sequence reads: CASSVAAGGYEQYF. In DNA, the CDR3 is TGTGCCAGCAGCGTAGCAGCGGGGGGGTACGAGCAGTACTTC.

V gene TRBV7-2 combines with J gene TRBJ1-2; possible D gene TRBD1, 5 bases. V lost 2 bases and J 8 bases, leaving 24 bases between the germline ends. The V gene's germline CDR1 is SGHTA and CDR2 FQGNSA. The CDR3 length is 17 residues. The CDR3 region has the DNA TGTGCCAGCAGCTTATTTCAGGGAGGAGGAGAGGTTAGGGGCTACACCTTC. Protein: CASSLFQGGGEVRGYTF.

This chain joins TRBV11-2 and TRBJ2-5, with 8 bases fitting TRBD1. CDR1 is SGHAT and CDR2 is FQNNGV in the germline V gene. This CDR3 is 14 amino acids long. The ends lost 5 bases at V and 4 bases at J; junction bases unmatched: 6. The CDR3 DNA follows: TGTGCCAGCAGCACCTGGACAGGGTCAGAGACCCAGTACTTC. Translating gives CASSTWTGSETQYF. Combining the CDR3 with reference TRBV11-2 and TRBJ2-5 gives the whole variable domain EAGVAQSPRYKIIEKRQSVAFWCNPISGHATLYWYQQILGQGPKLLIQFQNNGVVDDSQLPKDRFSAERLKGVDSTLKIQPAKLEDSAVYLCASSTWTGSETQYFGPGTRLLVL.

The chain joins TRBV5-4 to TRBJ1-4; 8 positions match TRBD1. The CDR3 is 15 amino acids. V was pared by 3 bases and J by 3 bases, with 4 bases of the junction left unmatched. The germline V gene encodes CDR1 SGHNT and CDR2 YYREEE (reference sequence). CDR3 sequence: CASSSRQGPNEKLFF. For the CDR3, the DNA is TGTGCCAGCAGCTCCCGACAGGGGCCTAATGAAAAACTGTTTTTT. Filled out from reference TRBV5-4 and TRBJ1-4, the complete variable domain reads ETGVTQSPTHLIKTRGQQVTLRCSSQSGHNTVSWYQQALGQGPQFIFQYYREEENGRGNFPPRFSGLQFPNYSSELNVNALELDDSALYLCASSSRQGPNEKLFFGSGTQLSVL.

V usage is TRBV2 and J usage is TRBJ2-3; unclear D gene. This CDR3 is built from 13 residues. The germline V gene has CDR1 SNHLY and CDR2 FYNNEI. Trimming took 1 base from V and 6 from J, leaving 8 bases between them. The CDR3 spells CASSEVIRDTQYF. CDR3 nucleotide sequence: TGTGCCAGCAGTGAAGTTATCAGGGATACGCAGTATTTT.

The chain combines TRBV5-1 with TRBJ2-7; 8 bases line up with TRBD2. Germline CDR1 is SGHRS and CDR2 is YFSETQ. V lost 7 bases, J lost 4 bases, and 13 bases stayed unmatched. CDR3 length equals 15 residues. CDR3 sequence (DNA): TGCGCCAGCTCCCGAGGAGCGGGGGTTTTTTACGAGCAGTACTTC. This encodes CASSRGAGVFYEQYF.